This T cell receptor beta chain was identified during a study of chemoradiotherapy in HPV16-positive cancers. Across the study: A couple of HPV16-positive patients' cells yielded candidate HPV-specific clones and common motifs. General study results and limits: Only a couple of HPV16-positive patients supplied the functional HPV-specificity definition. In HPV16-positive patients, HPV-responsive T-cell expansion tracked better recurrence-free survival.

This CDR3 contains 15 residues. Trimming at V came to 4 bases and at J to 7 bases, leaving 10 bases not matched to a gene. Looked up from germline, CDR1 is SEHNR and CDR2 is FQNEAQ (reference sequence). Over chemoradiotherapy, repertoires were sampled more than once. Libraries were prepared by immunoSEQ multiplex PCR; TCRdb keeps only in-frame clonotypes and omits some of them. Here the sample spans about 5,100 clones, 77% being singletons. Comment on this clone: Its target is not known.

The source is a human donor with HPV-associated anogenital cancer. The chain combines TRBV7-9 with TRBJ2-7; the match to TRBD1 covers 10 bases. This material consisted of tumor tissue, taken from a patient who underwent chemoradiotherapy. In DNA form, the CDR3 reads TGTGCCAGCAGCTCTTCTTCGGGACAGGGGTCAGAGCAGTACTTC. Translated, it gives CASSSSSGQGSEQYF.